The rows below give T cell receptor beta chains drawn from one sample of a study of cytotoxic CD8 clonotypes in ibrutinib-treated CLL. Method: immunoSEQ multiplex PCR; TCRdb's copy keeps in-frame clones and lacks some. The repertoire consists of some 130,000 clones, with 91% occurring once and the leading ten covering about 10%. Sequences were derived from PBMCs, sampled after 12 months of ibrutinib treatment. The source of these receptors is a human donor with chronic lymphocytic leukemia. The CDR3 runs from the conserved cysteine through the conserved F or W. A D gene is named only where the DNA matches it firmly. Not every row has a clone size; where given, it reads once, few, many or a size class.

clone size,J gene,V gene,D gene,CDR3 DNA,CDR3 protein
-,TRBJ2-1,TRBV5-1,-,TGCGCCAGCAGCTTGGAGGGAGTATCCTACAATGAGCAGTTCTTC,CASSLEGVSYNEQFF
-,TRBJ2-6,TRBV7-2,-,TGTGCCAGCACCCCCCGCCCGGTGCCCTTTACTGGGGCCAACGTCCTGACTTTC,CASTPRPVPFTGANVLTF
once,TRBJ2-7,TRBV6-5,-,TGTGCCAGCAGTAGGGGCAGGGAGGTGGAGCAGTACTTC,CASSRGREVEQYF
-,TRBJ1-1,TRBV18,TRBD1,TGTGCCAGCTCGCCTTACAGGGGGCGGAATACTGAAGCTTTCTTT,CASSPYRGRNTEAFF
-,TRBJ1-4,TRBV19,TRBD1,TGTGCCAGTAGACGACAGGGGAATGAAAAACTGTTTTTT,CASRRQGNEKLFF
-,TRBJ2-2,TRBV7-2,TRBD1,TGTGCCAGCAGCTTCTTTGGACAGGGGCCCGGGGAGCTGTTTTTT,CASSFFGQGPGELFF
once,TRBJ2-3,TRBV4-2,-,TGTGCCAGCAGCCAAAGGATAGGAGAGCTGGATACGCAGTATTTT,CASSQRIGELDTQYF
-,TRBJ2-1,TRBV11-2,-,TGTGCCAGCAGCCCCCGGGGAGGGGGGCAGTTCTTC,CASSPRGGGQFF
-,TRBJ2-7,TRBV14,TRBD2,TGTGCCAGCAGCCAAGATGGGGGCGGACTAGCGCGAGAGCAGTACTTC,CASSQDGGGLAREQYF
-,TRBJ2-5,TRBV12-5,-,TGTGCTAGTGCTGGACCGCAAGGGGAGACCCAGTACTTC,CASAGPQGETQYF
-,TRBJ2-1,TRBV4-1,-,TGCGCCAGCAGCCGGGGGGATGAGCAGTTCTTC,CASSRGDEQFF
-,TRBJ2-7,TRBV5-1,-,TGCGCCAGCAGCCCGGAGGGTAGGCAGAGTCCCTACGAGCAGTACTTC,CASSPEGRQSPYEQYF
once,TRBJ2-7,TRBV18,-,TGTGCCAGCTCACCACCGAGGGGGTTCTCCAACGAGCAGTACTTC,CASSPPRGFSNEQYF
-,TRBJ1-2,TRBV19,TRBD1,TGTGCCAGTAGCCGCAGACAGGGGAAGGGCACGAACTATGGCTACACCTTC,CASSRRQGKGTNYGYTF
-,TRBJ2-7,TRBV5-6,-,TGTGCCAGCAGCAGGGGGAGAGACTCCTACGAGCAGTACTTC,CASSRGRDSYEQYF
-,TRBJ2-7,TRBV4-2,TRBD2,TGTGCCAGCAGCCAAGAACAAACGAACCGTACTAGCGGGATAGGACCCGTCCACGAGCAGTACTTC,CASSQEQTNRTSGIGPVHEQYF
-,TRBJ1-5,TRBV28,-,TGTGCCAGCAGCCGTGGGACCACACGCAATCAGCCCCAGCATTTT,CASSRGTTRNQPQHF
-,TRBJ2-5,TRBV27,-,TGTGCCAGCAGCCGCCCGGGAGCAGAGACCCAGTACTTC,CASSRPGAETQYF
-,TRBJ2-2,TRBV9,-,TGTGCCAGCAGCGCCTCGGACAGATACACCGGGGAGCTGTTTTTT,CASSASDRYTGELFF
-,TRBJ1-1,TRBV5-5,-,TGTGCCAGCAGCTCGGATCTGAACACTGAAGCTTTCTTT,CASSSDLNTEAFF
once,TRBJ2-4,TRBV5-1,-,TGCGCCAGCAGCCCCCCGGTTCCAAGCAAAAACATTCAGTACTTC,CASSPPVPSKNIQYF
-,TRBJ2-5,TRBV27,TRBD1,TGTGCCAGCTCGGGACAGGGGGCTGAGACCCAGTACTTC,CASSGQGAETQYF
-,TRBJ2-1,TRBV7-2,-,TGTGCCAGCAGTCGTAACCGGGATACGGAGCAGTTCTTC,CASSRNRDTEQFF
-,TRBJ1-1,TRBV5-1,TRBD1,TGCGCCAGCAGCTTTGGGACAGGACCGACAGCTTTCTTT,CASSFGTGPTAFF
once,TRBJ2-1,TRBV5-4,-,TGTGCCAGCAGCTCAGACCCGGGACTCGAGCAGTTCTTC,CASSSDPGLEQFF
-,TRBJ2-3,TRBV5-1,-,TGCGCCAGCAGCTTGACTAGCCCGGATACGCAGTATTTT,CASSLTSPDTQYF
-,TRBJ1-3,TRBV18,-,TGTGCCAGCTCACTTCAAGGGGGGGAATCCTCTGGAAACACCATATATTTT,CASSLQGGESSGNTIYF
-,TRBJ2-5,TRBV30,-,TGTGCCTGGAGTGTCGGGACCCAAGCATGGGAGACCCAGTACTTC,CAWSVGTQAWETQYF
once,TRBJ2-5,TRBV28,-,TGTGCCAGCACCCGAGGAGGAGAGACCCAGTACTTC,CASTRGGETQYF
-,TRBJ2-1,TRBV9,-,TGTGCCAGCAGCCTGGAGGCTGAGCAGTTCTTC,CASSLEAEQFF
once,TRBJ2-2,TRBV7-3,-,TGTGCCAGCAGCCCCGTTGGGGCACGGACCGGGGAGCTGTTTTTT,CASSPVGARTGELFF
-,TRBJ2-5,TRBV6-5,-,TGTGCCAGCTCCTTTCGGACCGAAAGTCAAGAGACCCAGTACTTC,CASSFRTESQETQYF
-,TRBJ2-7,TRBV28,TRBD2,TGTGCCAGCTCTATCCCTGGCGGGAGGCTTAAGCAGTACTTC,CASSIPGGRLKQYF
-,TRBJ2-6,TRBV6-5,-,TGTGCCAGCAGTTACTCCCACAACTCTGGGGCCAACGTCCTGACTTTC,CASSYSHNSGANVLTF
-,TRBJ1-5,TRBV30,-,TGTGCCTGGAGTCTTACCCGGGGACAGCCCCAGCATTTT,CAWSLTRGQPQHF
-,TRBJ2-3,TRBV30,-,TGTGCCTGGAGACAGGGAACAGATACGCAGTATTTT,CAWRQGTDTQYF
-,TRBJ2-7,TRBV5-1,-,TGCGCCAGGCGAAGGAGCGGGTGCCCCTCCTACGAGCAGTACTTC,CARRRSGCPSYEQYF
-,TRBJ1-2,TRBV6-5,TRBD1,TGTGCCAGCAGTTACTCGCGTCAGGGGGCGGCAGGCTACACCTTC,CASSYSRQGAAGYTF
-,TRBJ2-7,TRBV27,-,TGTGCCAGCAGTAAGGGACCGTCTCAGGGGGGGTACTTC,CASSKGPSQGGYF
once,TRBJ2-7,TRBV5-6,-,TGTGCCAGCGGCAGTGACGGTGCAAGAGGCGAGCAGTACTTC,CASGSDGARGEQYF
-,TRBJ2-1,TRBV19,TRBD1,TGTGCCGTGGGGAAGGGACAGAACTACAATGAGCAGTTCTTC,CAVGKGQNYNEQFF
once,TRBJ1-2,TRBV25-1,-,TGTGCCAGCAGTGAACTGCGGCAGAACTATGGCTACACCTTC,CASSELRQNYGYTF
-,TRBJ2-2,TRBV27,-,TGTGCCAGCAGTTTTATACAGGTCGGGACCGGGGAGCTGTTTTTT,CASSFIQVGTGELFF
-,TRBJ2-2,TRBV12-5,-,TGTGCTAGTGGTTTGGGTTGGAAACCAGGGACGCCGAACACCGGGGAGCTGTTTTTT,CASGLGWKPGTPNTGELFF
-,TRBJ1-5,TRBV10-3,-,TGTGCCATCAGTGAATCCTTGTCCTTAAATCAGCCCCAGCATTTT,CAISESLSLNQPQHF
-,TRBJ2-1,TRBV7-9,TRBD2,TGTGCCAGCAGCTTATTAGCGGGAGAATGGGGTAATGAGCAGTTCTTC,CASSLLAGEWGNEQFF
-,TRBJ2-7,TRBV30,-,TGTGCCTGGACCCCGGGGCGGCTCTCCTACGAGCAGTACTTC,CAWTPGRLSYEQYF
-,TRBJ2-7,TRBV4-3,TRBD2,TGCGCCAGCAGCCAAGATAGCGGGAGCTACGAGCAGTACTTC,CASSQDSGSYEQYF
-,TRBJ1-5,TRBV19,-,TGTGCCAGTAAAACGACAGGCGGCAATCAGCCCCAGCATTTT,CASKTTGGNQPQHF
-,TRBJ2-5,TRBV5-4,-,TGTGCCAGCAGCTTGGCGGCCGAGACCCAGTACTTC,CASSLAAETQYF
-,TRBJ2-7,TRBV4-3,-,TGCGCCAGCAGCCAAGATCTTGGCCTGGCGGGTGACGAGCAGTACTTC,CASSQDLGLAGDEQYF
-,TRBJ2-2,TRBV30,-,TGTGCCTGGAGTCCCGGAACTCTTCCCACCGGGGAGCTGTTTTTT,CAWSPGTLPTGELFF
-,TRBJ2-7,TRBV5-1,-,TGCGCCAGCAGCTTGGGAGTTAGCTACGAGCAGTACTTC,CASSLGVSYEQYF
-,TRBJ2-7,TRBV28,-,TGTGCCAGCAGTTTGGTGGACAGCTCCTACGAGCAGTACTTC,CASSLVDSSYEQYF
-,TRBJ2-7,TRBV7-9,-,TGTGCCAGCAGCCCTGGGGCCCCCGGGTACGAGCAGTACTTC,CASSPGAPGYEQYF